The 5 T cell receptor beta chains reported below all come from one sample, sequenced in a study of T cell changes during pregnancy in multiple sclerosis. Clones were read by immunoSEQ multiplex PCR, and TCRdb kept only the in-frame ones, dropping some. This repertoire shows 90,000 to 120,000 clones, 85% to 95% found once; its top ten account for about 0.78%. Sequenced here: peripheral blood, sampled in the third trimester of pregnancy. These receptors were obtained from a female donor in good health, enrolled as a control in a pregnancy study.

The rearrangement links TRBV6-5 to TRBJ1-1, with 7 bases lining up with TRBD1. V lost 7 bases to trimming and J lost 9 bases; unmatched junction nucleotides: 5. The CDR3 length is 11 residues. Germline lookup yields CDR1 MNHEY and CDR2 SVGAGI. CDR3 nucleotides: TGTGCCAGCATGAGAAGGGGGCAAGCTTTCTTT. Translated: CASMRRGQAFF.

The chain couples TRBV27 to TRBJ1-1, with TRBD1 as a possible D gene (5 bases). V lost 7 bases and J lost 0, with 12 bases in between. The CDR3 totals 14 residues. Germline V gene lookup returns CDR1 MNHEY and CDR2 SMNVEV (reference sequence). The CDR3 sequence is CASNNGGMNTEAFF. Here the CDR3 DNA reads TGTGCCAGCAACAATGGGGGGATGAACACTGAAGCTTTCTTT.

The chain uses TRBV27 and TRBJ1-2; TRBD1 matches at 12 bases. Germline CDR1 and CDR2: MNHEY and SMNVEV (reference sequence). This CDR3 spans 17 amino acids. Trimming took 0 bases from V and 2 from J; bases not matched to a gene: 4. CDR3: CASSLSPGQGANYGYTF. Here the CDR3 DNA reads TGTGCCAGCAGTTTATCCCCGGGACAGGGGGCGAACTATGGCTACACCTTC.

The rearrangement uses TRBV7-8 and TRBJ1-1; the D gene is possibly TRBD1 (5 bases). Germline loops: CDR1 SGHVS, CDR2 FQNEAQ. The CDR3 contains 15 residues. Deletions cut 5 bases from V and 4 bases from J, with 17 bases between. CDR3 bases: TGTGCCAGCAGCACGACGACAGTATTGAGCACTGAAGCTTTCTTT. As protein: CASSTTTVLSTEAFF.

The chain recombines TRBV4-3 with TRBJ1-1; tentative D call: TRBD1 (6 bases). Germline loops: CDR1 LGHNA, CDR2 YSLEER. Trimming removed 1 base from V and 5 bases from J, with 14 bases in between. The CDR3 consists of 15 residues. CDR3 DNA sequence: TGCGCCAGCAGCCAAGCGGGGGGCCGGAGGACTGAAGCTTTCTTT. Protein sequence: CASSQAGGRRTEAFF.